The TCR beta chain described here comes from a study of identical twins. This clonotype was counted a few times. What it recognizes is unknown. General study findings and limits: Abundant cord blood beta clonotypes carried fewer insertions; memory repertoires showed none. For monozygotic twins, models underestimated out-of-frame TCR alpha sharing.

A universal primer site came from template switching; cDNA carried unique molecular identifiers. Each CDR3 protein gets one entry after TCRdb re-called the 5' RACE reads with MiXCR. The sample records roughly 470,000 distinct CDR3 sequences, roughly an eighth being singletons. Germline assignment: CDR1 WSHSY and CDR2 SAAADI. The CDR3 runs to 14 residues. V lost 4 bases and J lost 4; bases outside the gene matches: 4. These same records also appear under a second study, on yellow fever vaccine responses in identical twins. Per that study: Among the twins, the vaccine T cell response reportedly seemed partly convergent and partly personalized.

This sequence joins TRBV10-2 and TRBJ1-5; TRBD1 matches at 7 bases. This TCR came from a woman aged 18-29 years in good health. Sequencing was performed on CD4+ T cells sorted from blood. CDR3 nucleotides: TGCGCCAGCAGTGCCCGGGACAGTAATCAGCCCCAGCATTTT. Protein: CASSARDSNQPQHF.